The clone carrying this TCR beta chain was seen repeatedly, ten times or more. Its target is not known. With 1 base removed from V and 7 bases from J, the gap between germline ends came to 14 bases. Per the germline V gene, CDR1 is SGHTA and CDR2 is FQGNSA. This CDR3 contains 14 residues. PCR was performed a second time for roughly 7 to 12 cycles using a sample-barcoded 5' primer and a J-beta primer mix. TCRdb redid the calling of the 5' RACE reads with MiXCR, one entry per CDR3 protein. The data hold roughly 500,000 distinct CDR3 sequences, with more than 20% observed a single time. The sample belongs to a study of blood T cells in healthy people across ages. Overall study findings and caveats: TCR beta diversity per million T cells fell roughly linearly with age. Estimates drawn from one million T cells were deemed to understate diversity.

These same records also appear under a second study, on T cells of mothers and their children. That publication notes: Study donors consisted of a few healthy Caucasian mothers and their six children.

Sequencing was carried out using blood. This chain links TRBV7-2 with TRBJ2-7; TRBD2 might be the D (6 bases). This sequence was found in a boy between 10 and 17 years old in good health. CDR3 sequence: CASSLDTSLREQYF. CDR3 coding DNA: TGTGCCAGCAGCTTAGACACTAGCTTACGGGAGCAGTACTTC.